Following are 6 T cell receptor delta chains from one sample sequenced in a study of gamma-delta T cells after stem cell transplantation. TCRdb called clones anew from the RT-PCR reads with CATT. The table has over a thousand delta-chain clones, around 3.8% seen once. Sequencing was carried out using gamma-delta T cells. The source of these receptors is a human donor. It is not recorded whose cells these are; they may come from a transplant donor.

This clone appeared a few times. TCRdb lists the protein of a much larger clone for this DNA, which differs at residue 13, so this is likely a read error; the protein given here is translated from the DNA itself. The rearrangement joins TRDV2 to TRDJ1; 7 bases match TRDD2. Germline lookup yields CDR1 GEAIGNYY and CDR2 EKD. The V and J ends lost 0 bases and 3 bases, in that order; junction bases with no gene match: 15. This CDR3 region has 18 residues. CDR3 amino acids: CACDTLSYSTTYADKLIF. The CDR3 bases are TGTGCCTGTGACACCCTTTCCTACTCGACTACCTACGCCGATAAACTCATCTTT.

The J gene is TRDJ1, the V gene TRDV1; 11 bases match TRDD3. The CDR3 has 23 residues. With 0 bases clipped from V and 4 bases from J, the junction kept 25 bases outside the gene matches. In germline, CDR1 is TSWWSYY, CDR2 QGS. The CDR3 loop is CALGELHPPGIWGIRLSGDKLIF. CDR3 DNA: TGTGCTCTTGGGGAACTCCACCCTCCCGGAATATGGGGGATACGCCTATCTGGCGATAAACTCATCTTT.

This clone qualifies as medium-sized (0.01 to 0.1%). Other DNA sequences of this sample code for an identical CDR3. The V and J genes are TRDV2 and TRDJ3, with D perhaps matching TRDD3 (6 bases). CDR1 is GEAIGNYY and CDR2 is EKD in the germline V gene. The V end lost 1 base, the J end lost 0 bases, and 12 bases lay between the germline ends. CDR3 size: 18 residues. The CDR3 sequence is CACDTAGESSWDTRQMFF. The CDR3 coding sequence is TGTGCCTGTGACACGGCTGGGGAGAGCTCCTGGGACACCCGACAGATGTTTTTC.

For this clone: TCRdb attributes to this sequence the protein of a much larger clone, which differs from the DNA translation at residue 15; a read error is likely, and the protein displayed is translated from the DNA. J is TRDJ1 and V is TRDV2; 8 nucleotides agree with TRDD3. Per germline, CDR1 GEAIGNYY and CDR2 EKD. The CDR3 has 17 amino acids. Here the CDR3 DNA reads TGTGCCTGTGACACCGTGGGATACGGCGGTCACACCGATAAACCCATCTTT. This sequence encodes CACDTVGYGGHTDKPIF.

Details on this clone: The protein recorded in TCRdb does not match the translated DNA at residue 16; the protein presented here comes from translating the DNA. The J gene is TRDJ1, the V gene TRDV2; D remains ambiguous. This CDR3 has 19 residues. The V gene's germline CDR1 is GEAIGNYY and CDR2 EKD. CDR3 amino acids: CACDTVEGAMGPYTDNLIF. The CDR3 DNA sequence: TGTGCCTGTGACACCGTGGAGGGCGCAATGGGACCGTACACCGATAACCTCATCTTT.

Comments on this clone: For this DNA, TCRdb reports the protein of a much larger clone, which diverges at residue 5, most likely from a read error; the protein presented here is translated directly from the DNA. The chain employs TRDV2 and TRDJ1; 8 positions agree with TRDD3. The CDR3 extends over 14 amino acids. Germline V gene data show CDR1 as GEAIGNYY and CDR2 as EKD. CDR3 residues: CASDQLGDTDKLIF. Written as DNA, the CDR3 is TGTGCCTCTGACCAACTGGGGGACACCGATAAACTCATCTTT.